This TCR beta chain is drawn from a study of blood T cell repertoires in COVID-19. Germline CDR1 SGDLS, CDR2 YYNGEE. V was clipped by 2 bases and J by 1 base, with 10 bases between them. This CDR3 is 15 amino acids long. TCRdb's table, derived via immunoSEQ multiplex PCR, lists solely in-frame clones and lacks some. The data hold tens of thousands of clones, with around 90% observed a single time. Input material: peripheral blood. This chain links TRBV9 with TRBJ1-3; D not certain. This TCR came from a man over 45 with COVID-19, enrolled during active disease. Here the CDR3 DNA reads TGTGCCAGCAGCGTCATACCGGGGTCTGGAAACACCATATATTTT. It is translated as CASSVIPGSGNTIYF.